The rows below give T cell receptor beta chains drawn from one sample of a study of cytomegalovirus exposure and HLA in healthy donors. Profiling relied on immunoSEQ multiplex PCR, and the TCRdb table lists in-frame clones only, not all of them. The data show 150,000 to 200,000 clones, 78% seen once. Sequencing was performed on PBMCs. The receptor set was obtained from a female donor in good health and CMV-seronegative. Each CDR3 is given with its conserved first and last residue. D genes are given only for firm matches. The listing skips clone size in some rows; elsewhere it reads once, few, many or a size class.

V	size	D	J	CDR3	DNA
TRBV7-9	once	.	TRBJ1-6	CASSHRQRNSPLHF	TGTGCCAGCAGCCACCGACAGAGGAATTCACCCCTCCACTTT
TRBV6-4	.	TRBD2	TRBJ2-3	CASRLAGGSRTDTQYF	TGTGCCAGCAGACTAGCGGGAGGGTCTCGCACAGATACGCAGTATTTT
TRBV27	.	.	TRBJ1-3	CASRPFPPGKGNTIYF	TGTGCCAGCAGACCGTTTCCCCCAGGAAAAGGAAACACCATATATTTT
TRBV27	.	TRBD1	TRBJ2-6	CASSRGTGGSGANVLTF	TGTGCCAGCAGTAGAGGGACAGGGGGTTCTGGGGCCAACGTCCTGACTTTC
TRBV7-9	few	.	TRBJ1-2	CSSSFLSKEGGYTF	TGTTCCAGCAGCTTCTTGTCGAAGGAGGGAGGCTACACCTTC
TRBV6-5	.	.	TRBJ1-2	CASSYSNPGSGYTF	TGTGCCAGCAGTTACTCAAACCCCGGGTCGGGCTACACCTTC
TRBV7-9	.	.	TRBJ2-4	CASSPRDGAIQYF	TGTGCCAGCAGCCCAAGGGATGGGGCCATTCAGTACTTC
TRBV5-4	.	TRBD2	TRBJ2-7	CASSPPPSGGGDEQYF	TGTGCCAGCAGTCCTCCCCCTAGCGGGGGAGGGGACGAGCAGTACTTC
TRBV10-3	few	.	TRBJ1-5	CAISGGDQPQHF	TGTGCCATCAGCGGGGGGGATCAGCCCCAGCATTTT
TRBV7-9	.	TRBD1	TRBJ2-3	CASSSPGQGFSSTDTQYF	TGTGCCAGCAGCTCCCCGGGACAGGGATTTTCTAGCACAGATACGCAGTATTTT
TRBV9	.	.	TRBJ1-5	CASSRDINQPQHF	TGTGCCAGCAGCCGGGACATCAATCAGCCCCAGCATTTT